The sequence of this TCR beta chain was determined in a study of beta chain features in type 1 diabetes (dated by TCRdb to 2016 to 2019). Study-level background: Mean age, gender distribution, total cell number and subset yield did not differ between patients and healthy donors. The study compared the TCRB repertoires of sorted circulating CD4+ T cell subsets in recently diagnosed type 1 diabetes patients with those in matched healthy donors. Across all samples, some 110,000,000 sorted cells were examined, and cell number per subset correlated strongly with RNA yield. Regulatory and stem cell-like memory subsets were obtained from only 8 patients and roughly 8 healthy donors, while naive and central memory subsets were obtained from all 30 or so donors.

All of the isolated RNA was reverse transcribed with the High Capacity cDNA Reverse Transcription Kit, so expressed TCRB transcripts were sequenced. Naive, central memory and regulatory T cell samples underwent deep immunoSEQ sequencing, averaging approximately 3.5 million total reads per sample. After sorted cells were lysed in RLT buffer, RNA was extracted with DNase-treated RNeasy Micro or Mini kits, with the choice depending on cell number. Each cell subset was processed separately to prevent cross-contamination, with patient and healthy donor samples processed together. The immunoSEQ multiplex PCR was used to amplify TCRB sequences from cDNA, yielding 87-bp fragments that span the CDR3 region. Amplicons were sequenced on the Illumina HiSeq platform. On the study's bioinformatics: Synthetic template baselines were used to correct PCR bias computationally, reads within Hamming distance 2 were collapsed together, and singletons that could not be merged were discarded. Reads were aligned to IMGT to assign V, D and J genes, CDR3 length, and insertions or deletions at six rearrangement sites. Within each subset, clonotype counts were normalized to sorted cell number, after which true diversity and Gini coefficients were computed with the tcR R package. The overlap coefficient, calculated on TCRB nucleotide sequences, was used to quantify repertoire sharing. The immuneACCESS repertoire file appears here via TCRdb, limited to in-frame rearrangements. These files lack a portion of the clones; in checked studies, under half of the deficit traces to unresolved V genes, and the cause of the others is not known. V, J and clone size derive from that table, while D and trimming were established from the DNA sequence. Within this sample are 120,000 to 150,000 clones, with roughly 10% of them counted one time only. Almost 0.65% of the sample lies in the top ten.

The investigation overall reported the following: Naive, central memory and regulatory TCRB repertoires appeared more similar among patients than among healthy donors. At VDJ recombination sites, type 1 diabetes patients had fewer insertions and more deleted nucleotides, which implies abnormalities in thymic rearrangement. Because cDNA rather than genomic DNA was sequenced, highly expressing activated cells could have been over-represented, although no difference in activation and CD3 levels was found between groups. Because small numbers of individuals were included in the HLA sub-analyses, any influence of HLA type on TCRB rearrangement was left unresolved. In all four CD4+ subsets, TCRB CDR3 length was moderately but significantly shorter in type 1 diabetes patients. Shorter templates might be favored by PCR, yet because patient and control samples were amplified and corrected together, any such skew would affect both groups equally.

About this clone: Its antigen is currently not known. No much larger clone exists at a distance of one base, and base qualities are not known.

Each donor gave one peripheral blood draw, roughly 120 mL on average, collected into heparinised tubes. Using a panel that included CD45RO, CCR7, CD25, CD127, CD95 and CD27, naive, central memory, regulatory and stem cell-like memory CD4+ T cells were sorted on a BD FACSAria II. Every sorted population had a purity above 95%. PBMCs were isolated right away by Lymphoprep density gradient centrifugation and were stained directly, without culture. So that batch effects would be minimized, each experiment stained and sorted samples in pairs, pairing one healthy donor with one patient. Compared with germline, V lacks 6 bases and J lacks 5 bases; bases without a gene match: 5. The germline V gene sets CDR1 to SGHTA and CDR2 to FQGNSA. The CDR3, cysteine through phenylalanine, is 14 amino acids long. Just CDR3 DNA is preserved here, 42 bases in frame from base 1.

What was sequenced was central memory CD4+ T cells from blood. The rearranged segments are TRBV7-2 and TRBJ1-1, with 11 junctional bases fitting TRBD1. This sequence was found in a woman in her forties in good health. CDR3 protein: CASRLGTGGTEAFF. The nucleotide sequence is TGTGCCAGCAGGCTCGGGACAGGGGGAACTGAAGCTTTCTTT.